This T cell receptor (beta chain) was retrieved from a study of molecular identifiers for immune sequencing clone quantification. As concerns this clonotype: A much larger clone is a single base away; this may be a read error.

Both previously described methods and listed TCR primers were employed to make bulk TCR libraries. TCRdb called the PCR reads again in MiXCR, with one record for every CDR3 protein. The table records hundreds of thousands of distinct CDR3 sequences, just under 20% of them present only once. CDR3 size: 12 residues. Germline loops: CDR1 SQVTM, CDR2 ANQGSEA. The V segment lost 7 bases and the J segment 7 bases; nucleotides outside the gene matches: 5. Between roughly 19,000 and 1,000,000 sorted cells, with 10%, 30% or 50% RNA, yielded naive CD8 libraries. Sorting defined naive CD8 T cells as CD8+CD4-CCR7+CD45RA+.

The V gene is TRBV29-1, the J gene TRBJ2-2; 8 nucleotides match TRBD1. This sequence was found in a human donor in good health. Some libraries in this study had Jurkat cell RNA spiked in. Source material: naive CD8+ T cells from blood, with Jurkat cell RNA spiked in. Subset here: FACS-sorted CD8+CD4-CCR7+CD45RA+ naive T cells. The CDR3 spells CSARGRDGELFF. CDR3 DNA sequence: TGCAGCGCCAGGGGGCGAGACGGGGAGCTGTTTTTT.